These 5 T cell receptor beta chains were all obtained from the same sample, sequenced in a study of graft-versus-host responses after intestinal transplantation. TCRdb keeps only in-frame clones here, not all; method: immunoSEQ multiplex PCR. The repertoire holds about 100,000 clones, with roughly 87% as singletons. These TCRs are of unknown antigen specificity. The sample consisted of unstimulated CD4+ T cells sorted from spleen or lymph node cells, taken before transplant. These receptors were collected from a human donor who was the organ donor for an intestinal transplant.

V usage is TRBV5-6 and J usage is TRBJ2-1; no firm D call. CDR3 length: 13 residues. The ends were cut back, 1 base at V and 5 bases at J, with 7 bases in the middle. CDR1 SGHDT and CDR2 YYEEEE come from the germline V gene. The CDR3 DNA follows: TGTGCCAGCAGCTTGAGTTCCCACAATGAGCAGTTCTTC. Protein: CASSLSSHNEQFF.

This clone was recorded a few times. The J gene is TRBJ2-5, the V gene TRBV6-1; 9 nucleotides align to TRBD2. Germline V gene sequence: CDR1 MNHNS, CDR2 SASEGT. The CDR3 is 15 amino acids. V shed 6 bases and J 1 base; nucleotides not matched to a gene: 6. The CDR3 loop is CASRSSGVSQETQYF. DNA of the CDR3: TGTGCCAGCAGGTCTAGCGGGGTCAGCCAAGAGACCCAGTACTTC.

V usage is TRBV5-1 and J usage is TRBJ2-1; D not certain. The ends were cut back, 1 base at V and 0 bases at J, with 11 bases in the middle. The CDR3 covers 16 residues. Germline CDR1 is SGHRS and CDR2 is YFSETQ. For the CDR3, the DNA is TGCGCCAGCAGCTTGAGGCCCCCGAGCTCCTACAATGAGCAGTTCTTC. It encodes CASSLRPPSSYNEQFF.

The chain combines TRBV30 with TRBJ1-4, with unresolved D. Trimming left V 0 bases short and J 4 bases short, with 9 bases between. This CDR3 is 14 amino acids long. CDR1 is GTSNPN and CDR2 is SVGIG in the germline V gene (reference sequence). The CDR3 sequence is CAWSVNRINEKLFF. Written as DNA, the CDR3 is TGTGCCTGGAGTGTAAATCGGATTAATGAAAAACTGTTTTTT.

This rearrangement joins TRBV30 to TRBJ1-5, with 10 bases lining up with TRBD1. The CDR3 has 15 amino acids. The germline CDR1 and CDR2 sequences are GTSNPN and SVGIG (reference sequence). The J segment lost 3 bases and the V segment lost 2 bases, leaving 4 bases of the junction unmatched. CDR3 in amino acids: CAWSWDRGTNQPQHF. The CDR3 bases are TGTGCCTGGAGTTGGGACAGGGGCACCAATCAGCCCCAGCATTTT.